These 21 T cell receptor beta chains share one sample of origin, sequenced in a study of blood T cells in healthy people across ages. A second PCR of 7 to 11 cycles used a sample-barcoded 5' primer and a J-beta primer mix. In TCRdb, the 5' RACE reads were re-called with MiXCR into one record per CDR3 protein. The sample contains approximately 1,000,000 distinct CDR3 sequences, less than 50% of which appear only once. Sequenced material: blood. The receptors here all came from a woman aged 55-70 years in good health.

This clonotype showed up just a few times. The CDR3 DNA is TGCAGCGTTGAAGGGTATCCTAGCGGGACCTACGAGCAGTACTTC. Translated: CSVEGYPSGTYEQYF. V and J are TRBV29-1 and TRBJ2-4; 9 bases map to TRBD2. The J call could be wrong; TRBJ2-7 is a better fit for the DNA end. Germline-derived CDR1 and CDR2 are SQVTM and ANQGSEA. The CDR3 has 15 amino acids.

This clonotype has only a few counts. The V and J genes are TRBV2 and TRBJ2-4; D may match TRBD1 or TRBD2 (5 bases each). From germline, CDR1 is SNHLY and CDR2 FYNNEI. Trimming took 4 bases from V and 13 from J, leaving 17 bases between them. The CDR3 length is 13 residues. CDR3 loop: CASSVTGSGKQYF. In DNA, the CDR3 is TGTGCCAGCAGTGTCACAGGCTCGGGGAAGCAGTACTTC.

This clonotype was counted once. The genes are TRBV4-2 and TRBJ1-1; 9 nucleotides align to TRBD1. Trimming at V came to 1 base and at J to 7 bases, leaving 4 bases not matched to a gene. Germline V CDR1 and CDR2: LGHNA, YNFKEQ. There are 14 residues in the CDR3. CDR3 residues: CASSQAGQGSEAFF. The CDR3 bases are TGTGCCAGCAGCCAAGCGGGACAGGGAAGTGAAGCTTTCTTT.

This clonotype was picked up a small number of times. The J gene is TRBJ2-1, the V gene TRBV28; 7 bases agree with TRBD2. Germline CDR1 is MDHEN and CDR2 is SYDVKM. This CDR3 has 15 amino acids. J lost 2 bases, V lost 3 bases, and 4 bases had no gene match. The DNA for the CDR3 is TGTGCCAGCAGTTTCCTACTAGCGCCCTACAATGAGCAGTTCTTC. Its translation is CASSFLLAPYNEQFF.

The table lists this clonotype with many counts. J is TRBJ2-3 and V is TRBV28; 12 bases fit TRBD2. In germline, CDR1 is MDHEN, CDR2 SYDVKM. Losses at the gene ends were 8 bases for V and 4 bases for J; bases not matched to a gene: 4. The CDR3 covers 14 residues. DNA for the CDR3: TGTGCCAGCGGACTAGCGGGAAAGTCAGATACGCAGTATTTT. Protein: CASGLAGKSDTQYF.

The V call is TRBV10-2, the J call TRBJ2-3; TRBD2 matches at 7 bases. This CDR3 is built from 17 residues. J was trimmed by 3 bases and V by 1 base; bases with no gene match: 10. From germline, CDR1 is WSHSY and CDR2 SAAADI. CDR3 region: CASSEFRGEGPTDTQYF. The CDR3, as DNA: TGCGCCAGCAGTGAGTTCCGAGGGGAGGGCCCTACAGATACGCAGTATTTT.

This clonotype was counted a few times. This chain joins TRBV20-1 and TRBJ1-4; TRBD1 matches 12 bases. Losses at the gene ends were 5 bases for V and 8 bases for J; bases not matched to a gene: 6. Germline V gene sequence: CDR1 DFQATT, CDR2 SNEGSKA (reference sequence). The CDR3 contains 14 residues. DNA of the CDR3: TGCAGTGCTCTCCGGGACAGGGGGCGAGAAAAACTGTTTTTT. Its protein product is CSALRDRGREKLFF.

This clonotype was detected a few times. The rearrangement links TRBV3-1 to TRBJ2-5; tentative D call: TRBD2 (5 bases). V was cut by 4 bases and J by 6 bases, with 18 bases left in between. Germline CDR1 and CDR2: LGHDT and YNNKEL (reference sequence). The CDR3 length is 15 residues. The CDR3 loop is CASSRWGALSKTQYF. CDR3 sequence (DNA): TGTGCCAGCAGCCGCTGGGGAGCACTCTCGAAGACCCAGTACTTC.

V and J are TRBV10-3 and TRBJ2-5; no definite D call. This CDR3 has 16 amino acids. The V and J ends lost 2 bases and 1 base respectively, with 14 bases between them. CDR1 ENHRY and CDR2 SYGVKD come from the germline V gene. In DNA form, the CDR3 reads TGTGCCATCAGTGAGAGGCCCAGACACTCCCAAGAGACCCAGTACTTC. The encoded protein is CAISERPRHSQETQYF.

This chain joins TRBV28 and TRBJ2-1, with 9 bases fitting TRBD2. With V trimmed by 4 bases and J by 3 bases, 10 bases remained unmatched. Germline V CDR1 and CDR2: MDHEN, SYDVKM. The CDR3 sequence is 17 residues long. The CDR3 loop is CASSSSGGSGSYNEQFF. CDR3 DNA sequence: TGTGCCAGCAGTTCCTCAGGGGGTAGCGGGAGCTACAATGAGCAGTTCTTC.

This sequence joins TRBV6-2 or TRBV6-3 and TRBJ2-1; D unclear. The CDR3 has 12 residues. The V and J ends lost 0 bases and 14 bases respectively, with 11 bases between them. Germline V gene sequence: CDR1 MNHEY, CDR2 SVGEGT. The CDR3 nucleotides are TGTGCCAGCAGTTACTCGACAAGTGGGAAGTTCTTC. Protein sequence: CASSYSTSGKFF.

This clonotype occurred once. The V and J genes are TRBV30 and TRBJ2-1, with TRBD1 matching 10 bases. Germline values: CDR1 GTSNPN, CDR2 SVGIG (reference sequence). This CDR3 spans 14 amino acids. Trimming cost V 0 bases and J 6 bases; bases outside gene matches: 2. The CDR3 coding sequence is TGTGCCTGGAGTGTCGGGACAGGGGTCAATGAGCAGTTCTTC. This gives the protein CAWSVGTGVNEQFF.

The genes are TRBV30 and TRBJ1-2, with D possibly TRBD1 on 5 matching bases. Looked up from germline, CDR1 is GTSNPN and CDR2 is SVGIG (reference sequence). The CDR3 consists of 13 residues. Trimming pared 5 bases from V and 4 bases from J, leaving 14 bases between. CDR3 region: CAWVRGLIYGYTF. As DNA, the CDR3 is TGTGCCTGGGTGCGGGGACTTATCTATGGCTACACCTTC.

This chain links TRBV20-1 with TRBJ2-5; 7 bases are shared with TRBD2. CDR3 length: 15 residues. Germline V gives CDR1 DFQATT, CDR2 SNEGSKA (reference sequence). The CDR3 here is CSLIPGLRSEETQYF. The CDR3 region has the DNA TGCAGCCTCATCCCGGGACTAAGATCCGAAGAGACCCAGTACTTC.

In this sample, this clonotype turned up a few times. V usage is TRBV7-9 and J usage is TRBJ2-4; D is perhaps TRBD1 or TRBD2 (6 bases each). From germline, CDR1 is SEHNR and CDR2 FQNEAQ (reference sequence). CDR3 length: 17 amino acids. V dropped 5 bases and J dropped 7 bases, with 24 bases sitting between them. Written as DNA, the CDR3 is TGTGCCAGCAGCCCGGATGGAGGGGGACTGCGTAGGAACATTCAGTACTTC. Protein product: CASSPDGGGLRRNIQYF.

The chain carries TRBV2 and TRBJ2-1; a possible D gene is TRBD2 (6 bases). The germline gives CDR1 SNHLY, CDR2 FYNNEI. This CDR3 has 16 amino acids. The V end was cut by 6 bases, the J end by 9 bases, with 24 bases between. The CDR3 nucleotides read TGTGCCAGCAGCAGTGGGGGGATCGTGCAGGGCGGTGAGCAGTTCTTC. Its translation is CASSSGGIVQGGEQFF.

This clonotype occurred a few times. The genes are TRBV28 and TRBJ2-1; 9 bases are a match to TRBD1. The trim removed 2 bases at V and 6 bases at J, leaving 5 bases unmatched. CDR1 MDHEN and CDR2 SYDVKM come from the germline V gene. The length of the CDR3 is 15 residues. In DNA form, the CDR3 reads TGTGCCAGCAGTTTACAGGGGACAGGGAGCAATGAGCAGTTCTTC. Protein: CASSLQGTGSNEQFF. The whole variable domain, remainder taken from reference TRBV28 and TRBJ2-1, is DVKVTQSSRYLVKRTGEKVFLECVQDMDHENMFWYRQDPGLGLRLIYFSYDVKMKEKGDIPEGYSVSREKKERFSLILESASTNQTSMYLCASSLQGTGSNEQFFGPGTRLTVL.

The J gene is TRBJ2-1, the V gene TRBV20-1; TRBD2 is a possible D gene (5 bases). V lost 1 base, J lost 9 bases, and 10 bases lay in between. The CDR3 has 12 residues. The germline V gene encodes CDR1 DFQATT and CDR2 SNEGSKA (reference sequence). CDR3: CSARVSAGEQFF. CDR3 coding DNA: TGCAGTGCTAGAGTATCGGCGGGTGAGCAGTTCTTC.

The V call is TRBV7-3, the J call TRBJ1-2, with D possibly matching TRBD1 (5 bases). Deletions cut 5 bases from V and 4 bases from J, with 11 bases between. The CDR3 consists of 13 residues. Germline V gene data show CDR1 as SGHTA and CDR2 as FQGTGA. The CDR3 DNA reads as TGTGCCAGCAGCCAGAGGGACGGCTATGGCTACACCTTC. Its protein is CASSQRDGYGYTF.

The chain couples TRBV4-2 to TRBJ2-7; TRBD2 aligns across 7 bases. This CDR3 contains 15 residues. V was pared by 0 bases and J by 2 bases, with 4 bases of the junction left unmatched. Per the germline V gene, CDR1 is LGHNA and CDR2 is YNFKEQ. The CDR3: CASSQEAGAPYEQYF. The CDR3 bases are TGTGCCAGCAGCCAAGAGGCGGGAGCCCCCTACGAGCAGTACTTC.

This clonotype was counted between two and nine times. The rearrangement links TRBV7-9 to TRBJ2-7, with 9 bases identical to TRBD1. The CDR3 consists of 19 residues. Germline CDR1 SEHNR, CDR2 FQNEAQ (reference sequence). The V and J ends lost 4 bases and 2 bases, in that order; junction bases with no gene match: 18. The DNA of the CDR3 is TGTGCCAGCAGCTCCCTGGACAGGGGAAAATCACCCACTCCCTACGAGCAGTACTTC. The encoded protein is CASSSLDRGKSPTPYEQYF.